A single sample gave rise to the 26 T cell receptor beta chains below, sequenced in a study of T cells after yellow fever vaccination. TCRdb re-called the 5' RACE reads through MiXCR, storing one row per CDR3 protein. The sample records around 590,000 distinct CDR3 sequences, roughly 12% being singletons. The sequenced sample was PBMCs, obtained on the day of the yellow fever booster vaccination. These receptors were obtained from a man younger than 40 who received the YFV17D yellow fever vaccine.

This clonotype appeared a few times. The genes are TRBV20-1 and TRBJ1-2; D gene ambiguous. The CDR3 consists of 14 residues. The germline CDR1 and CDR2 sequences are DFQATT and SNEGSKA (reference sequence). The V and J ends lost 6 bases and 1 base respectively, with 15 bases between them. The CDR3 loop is CSAGRIHFNYGYTF. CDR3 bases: TGCAGTGCCGGGCGGATTCACTTTAACTATGGCTACACCTTC.

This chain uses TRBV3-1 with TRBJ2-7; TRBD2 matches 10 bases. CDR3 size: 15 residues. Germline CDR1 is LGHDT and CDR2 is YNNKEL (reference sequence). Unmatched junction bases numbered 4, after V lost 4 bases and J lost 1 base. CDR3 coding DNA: TGTGCCAGCAGCCCCGGGACTAGCGTATCCTACGAGCAGTACTTC. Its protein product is CASSPGTSVSYEQYF.

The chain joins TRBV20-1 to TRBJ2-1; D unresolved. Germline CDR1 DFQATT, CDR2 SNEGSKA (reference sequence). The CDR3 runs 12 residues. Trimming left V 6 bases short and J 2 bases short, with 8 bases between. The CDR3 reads CSARSPYNEQFF. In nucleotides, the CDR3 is TGCAGTGCCAGAAGTCCCTACAATGAGCAGTTCTTC.

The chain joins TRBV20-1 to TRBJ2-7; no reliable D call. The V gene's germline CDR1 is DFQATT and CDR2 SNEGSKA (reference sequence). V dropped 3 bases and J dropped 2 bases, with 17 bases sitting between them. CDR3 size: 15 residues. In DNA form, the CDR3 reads TGCAGTGCTAGGAACTCTCTAAAACTTGCCTACGAGCAGTACTTC. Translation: CSARNSLKLAYEQYF.

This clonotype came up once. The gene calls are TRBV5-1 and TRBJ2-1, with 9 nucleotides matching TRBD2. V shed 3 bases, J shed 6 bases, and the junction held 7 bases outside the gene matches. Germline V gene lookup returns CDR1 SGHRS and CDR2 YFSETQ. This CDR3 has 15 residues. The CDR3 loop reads CASSSLRLAANEQFF. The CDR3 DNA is TGCGCCAGCAGCTCGTTGAGACTAGCGGCCAATGAGCAGTTCTTC.

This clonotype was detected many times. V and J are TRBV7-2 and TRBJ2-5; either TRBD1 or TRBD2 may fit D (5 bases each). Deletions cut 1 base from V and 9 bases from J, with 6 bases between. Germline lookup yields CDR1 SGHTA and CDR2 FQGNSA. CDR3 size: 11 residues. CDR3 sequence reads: CASSLVGAQYF. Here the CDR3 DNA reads TGTGCCAGCAGCTTAGTGGGGGCCCAGTACTTC.

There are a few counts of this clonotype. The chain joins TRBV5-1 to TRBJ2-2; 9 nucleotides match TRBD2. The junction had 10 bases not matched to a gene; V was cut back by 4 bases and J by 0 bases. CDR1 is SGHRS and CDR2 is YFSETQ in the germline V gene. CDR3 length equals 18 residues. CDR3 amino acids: CASSPGRTSETNTGELFF. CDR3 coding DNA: TGCGCCAGCAGCCCGGGAAGGACTAGCGAGACGAACACCGGGGAGCTGTTTTTT. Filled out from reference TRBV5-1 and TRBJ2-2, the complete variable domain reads KAGVTQTPRYLIKTRGQQVTLSCSPISGHRSVSWYQQTPGQGLQFLFEYFSETQRNKGNFPGRFSGRQFSNSRSEMNVSTLELGDSALYLCASSPGRTSETNTGELFFGEGSRLTVL.

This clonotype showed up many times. The CDR3 nucleotides are TGTGCCAGCAGTTTCGGGGCGGGGGGCGTCACCGGGGAGCTGTTTTTT. This translates into CASSFGAGGVTGELFF. The rearrangement uses TRBV12-3 or TRBV12-4 and TRBJ2-2; TRBD2 matches at 8 bases. This CDR3 has 16 residues. J was trimmed by 4 bases and V by 3 bases; bases with no gene match: 7.

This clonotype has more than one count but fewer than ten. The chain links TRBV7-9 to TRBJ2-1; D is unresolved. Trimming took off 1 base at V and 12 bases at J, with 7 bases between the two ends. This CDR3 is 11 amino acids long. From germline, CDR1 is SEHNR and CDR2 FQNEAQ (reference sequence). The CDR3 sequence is CASSLVHGQFF. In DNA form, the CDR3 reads TGTGCCAGCAGCTTAGTCCACGGGCAGTTCTTC.

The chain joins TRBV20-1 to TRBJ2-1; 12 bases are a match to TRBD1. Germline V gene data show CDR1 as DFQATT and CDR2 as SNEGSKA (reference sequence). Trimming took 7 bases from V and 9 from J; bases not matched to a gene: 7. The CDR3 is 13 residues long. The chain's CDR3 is CSVLGTGGSEQFF. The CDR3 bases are TGCAGTGTCCTCGGGACAGGGGGCAGTGAGCAGTTCTTC.

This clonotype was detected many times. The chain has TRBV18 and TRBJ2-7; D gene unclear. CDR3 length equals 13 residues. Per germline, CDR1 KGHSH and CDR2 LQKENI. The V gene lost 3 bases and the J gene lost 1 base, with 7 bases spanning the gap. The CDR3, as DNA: TGTGCCAGCTCACCTCTCGGATCCTACGAGCAGTACTTC. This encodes CASSPLGSYEQYF.

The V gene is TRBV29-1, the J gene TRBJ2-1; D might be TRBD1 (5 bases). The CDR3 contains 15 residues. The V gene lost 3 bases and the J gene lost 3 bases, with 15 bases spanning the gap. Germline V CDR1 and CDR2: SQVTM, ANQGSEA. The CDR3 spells CSVDGRDRGYNEQFF. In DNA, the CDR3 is TGCAGCGTTGATGGTCGAGACAGAGGCTACAATGAGCAGTTCTTC.

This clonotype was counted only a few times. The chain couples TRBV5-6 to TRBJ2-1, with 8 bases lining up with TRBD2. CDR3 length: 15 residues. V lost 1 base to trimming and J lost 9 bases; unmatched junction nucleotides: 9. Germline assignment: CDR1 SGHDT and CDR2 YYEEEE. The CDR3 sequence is CASSLRTPRGGEQFF. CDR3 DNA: TGTGCCAGCAGCTTGAGGACCCCTCGGGGGGGTGAGCAGTTCTTC.

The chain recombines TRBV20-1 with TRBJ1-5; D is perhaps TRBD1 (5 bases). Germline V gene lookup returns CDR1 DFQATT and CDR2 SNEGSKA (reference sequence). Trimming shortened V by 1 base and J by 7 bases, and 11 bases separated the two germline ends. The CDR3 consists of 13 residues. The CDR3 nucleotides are TGCAGTGCTAGAGCGGGACCGACCCAGCCCCAGCATTTT. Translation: CSARAGPTQPQHF.

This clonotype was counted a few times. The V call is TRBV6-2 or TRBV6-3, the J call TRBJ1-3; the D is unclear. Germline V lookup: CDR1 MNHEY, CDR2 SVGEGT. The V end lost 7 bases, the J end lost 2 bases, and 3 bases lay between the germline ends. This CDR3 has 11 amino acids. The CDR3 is CASTTGNTIYF. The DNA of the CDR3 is TGTGCCAGCACGACTGGAAACACCATATATTTT.

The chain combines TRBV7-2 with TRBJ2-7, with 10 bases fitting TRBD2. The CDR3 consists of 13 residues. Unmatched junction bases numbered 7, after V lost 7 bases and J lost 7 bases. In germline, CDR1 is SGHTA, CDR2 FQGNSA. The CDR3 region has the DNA TGTGCCAGCACCTCCCTAGCGGGAGTAGAGCAGTACTTC. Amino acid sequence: CASTSLAGVEQYF.

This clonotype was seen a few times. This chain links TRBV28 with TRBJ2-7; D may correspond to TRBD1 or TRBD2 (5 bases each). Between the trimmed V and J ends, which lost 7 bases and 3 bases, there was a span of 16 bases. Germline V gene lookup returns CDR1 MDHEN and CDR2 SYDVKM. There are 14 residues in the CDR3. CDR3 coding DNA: TGTGCCAGCAACCCCTTGGGGACCAACTACGAGCAGTACTTC. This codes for CASNPLGTNYEQYF.

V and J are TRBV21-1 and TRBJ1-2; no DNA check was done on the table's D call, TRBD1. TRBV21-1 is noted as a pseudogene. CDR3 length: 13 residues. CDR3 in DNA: TGTGGAGGAGGGGGCACGGTTAACTATGGCTACACCTTC. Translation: CGGGGTVNYGYTF.

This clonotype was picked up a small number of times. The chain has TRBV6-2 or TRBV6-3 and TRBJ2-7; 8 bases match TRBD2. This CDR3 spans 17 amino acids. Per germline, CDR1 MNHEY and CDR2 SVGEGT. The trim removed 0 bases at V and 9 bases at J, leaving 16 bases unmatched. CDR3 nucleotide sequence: TGTGCCAGCAGTTACTCCCGTCTAGCGGGCCCTCGATTAGGGCAGTACTTC. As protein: CASSYSRLAGPRLGQYF.

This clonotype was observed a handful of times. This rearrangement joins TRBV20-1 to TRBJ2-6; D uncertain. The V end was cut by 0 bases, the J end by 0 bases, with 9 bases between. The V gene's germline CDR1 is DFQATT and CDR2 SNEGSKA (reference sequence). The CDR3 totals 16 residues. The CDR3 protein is CSARDWADSGANVLTF. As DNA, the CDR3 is TGCAGTGCTAGAGATTGGGCGGACTCTGGGGCCAACGTCCTGACTTTC.

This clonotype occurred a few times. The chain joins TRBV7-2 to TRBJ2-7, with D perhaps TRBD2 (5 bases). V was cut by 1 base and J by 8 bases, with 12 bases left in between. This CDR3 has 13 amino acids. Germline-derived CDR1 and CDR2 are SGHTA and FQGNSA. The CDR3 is CASSLVARVQQYF. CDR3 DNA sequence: TGTGCCAGCAGCTTAGTAGCGCGGGTCCAGCAGTACTTC.

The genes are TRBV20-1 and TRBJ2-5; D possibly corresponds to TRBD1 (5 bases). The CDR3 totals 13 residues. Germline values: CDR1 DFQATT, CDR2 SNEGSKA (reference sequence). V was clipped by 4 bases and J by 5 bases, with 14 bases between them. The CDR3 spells CSAMGLSGETQYF. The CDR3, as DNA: TGCAGTGCTATGGGTCTGTCAGGGGAGACCCAGTACTTC.

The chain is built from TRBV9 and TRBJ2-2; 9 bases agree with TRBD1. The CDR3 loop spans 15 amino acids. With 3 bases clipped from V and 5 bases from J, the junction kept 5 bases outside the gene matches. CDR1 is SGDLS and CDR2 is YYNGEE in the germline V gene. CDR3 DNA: TGTGCCAGCAGCGCGAGACAGGGGGGAACCGGGGAGCTGTTTTTT. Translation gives CASSARQGGTGELFF. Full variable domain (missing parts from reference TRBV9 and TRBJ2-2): DSGVTQTPKHLITATGQRVTLRCSPRSGDLSVYWYQQSLDQGLQFLIQYYNGEERAKGNILERFSAQQFPDLHSELNLSSLELGDSALYFCASSARQGGTGELFFGEGSRLTVL.

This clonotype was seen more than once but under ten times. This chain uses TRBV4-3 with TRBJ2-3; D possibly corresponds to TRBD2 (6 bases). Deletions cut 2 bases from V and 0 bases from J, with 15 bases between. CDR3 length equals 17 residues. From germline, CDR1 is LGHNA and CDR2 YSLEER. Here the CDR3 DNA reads TGCGCCAGCAGCCAATCGGGGTTAGCGGTTAGCACAGATACGCAGTATTTT. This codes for CASSQSGLAVSTDTQYF.

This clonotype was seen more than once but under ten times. The CDR3 DNA sequence: TGTGCCAGCTCACCAATTGCATTCTTGAACACTGAAGCTTTCTTT. Translation gives CASSPIAFLNTEAFF. The chain couples TRBV18 to TRBJ1-1, with D unresolved. Trimming pared 2 bases from V and 0 bases from J, leaving 10 bases between. Germline lookup yields CDR1 KGHSH and CDR2 LQKENI. The CDR3 is made up of 15 amino acids.

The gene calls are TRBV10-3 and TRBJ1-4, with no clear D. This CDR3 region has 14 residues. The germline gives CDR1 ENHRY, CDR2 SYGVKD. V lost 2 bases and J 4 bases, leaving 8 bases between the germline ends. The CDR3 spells CAISEGRNNEKLFF. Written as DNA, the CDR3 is TGTGCCATCAGTGAGGGTCGGAATAATGAAAAACTGTTTTTT.